Below, 26 T cell receptor beta chains from the same sample are listed, as sequenced in a study of blood T cells in healthy people across ages. Together with a sample-barcoded 5' primer, a J-beta primer mix was included in a second PCR lasting 7 to 11 cycles. MiXCR was run by TCRdb on the 5' RACE reads, yielding one entry per CDR3 protein. The table shows approximately 800,000 distinct CDR3 sequences, with roughly 50% occurring only once. Material: blood. Receptors were obtained from a man between 25 and 39 years old in good health.

On this clonotype: The germline gene is not matched at one end of the junction; a read error may be the cause. The V call is TRBV20-1, the J call TRBJ2-1; D is possibly TRBD2 (5 bases). Germline V gene sequence: CDR1 DFQATT, CDR2 SNEGSKA (reference sequence). This CDR3 has 13 amino acids. CDR3 DNA: TGCAGTGCTAGCGGGGTAGTTCCCAATGAGCGGTTCTTC. Translation gives CSASGVVPNERFF.

This clonotype was seen a few times. This chain's CDR3 is CASSPTGTGVVEQYF. The CDR3 region has the DNA TGTGCCAGCAGCCCGACCGGGACAGGGGTGGTCGAGCAGTACTTC. The chain employs TRBV7-9 and TRBJ2-7; the match to TRBD1 covers 10 bases. The length of the CDR3 is 15 residues. The ends lost 5 bases at V and 6 bases at J; junction bases unmatched: 10. CDR1 SEHNR and CDR2 FQNEAQ come from the germline V gene (reference sequence).

V usage is TRBV5-1 and J usage is TRBJ2-1; D possibly corresponds to TRBD1 (6 bases). The V end was cut by 1 base, the J end by 4 bases, with 21 bases between. Germline loops: CDR1 SGHRS, CDR2 YFSETQ. The CDR3 loop spans 18 amino acids. The CDR3 reads CASSLTRQAQWHYNEQFF. CDR3 bases: TGCGCCAGCAGCTTGACCAGACAGGCCCAATGGCATTACAATGAGCAGTTCTTC.

V gene TRBV20-1 combines with J gene TRBJ1-1; possible D gene TRBD1, 5 bases. CDR3 length: 16 residues. The germline V gene encodes CDR1 DFQATT and CDR2 SNEGSKA (reference sequence). V lost 4 bases to trimming and J lost 1 base, with 19 bases between them. The CDR3 loop reads CSANRVDWGENTEAFF. CDR3 nucleotide sequence: TGCAGTGCTAACCGAGTGGATTGGGGGGAGAACACTGAAGCTTTCTTT.

The chain links TRBV7-2 to TRBJ2-5; TRBD2 might be the D (6 bases). Germline V gene lookup returns CDR1 SGHTA and CDR2 FQGNSA. The V gene lost 6 bases and the J gene lost 2 bases, with 28 bases spanning the gap. This CDR3 spans 19 amino acids. CDR3 sequence reads: CASRSGPLARNRIQETQYF. In DNA, the CDR3 is TGTGCCAGCAGATCTGGCCCACTAGCCCGAAACCGGATACAAGAGACCCAGTACTTC.

CDR3 sequence (DNA): TGTGCCAGCAGCCCTATGGACTATGGCTACACCTTC. As protein: CASSPMDYGYTF. V gene TRBV7-2 combines with J gene TRBJ1-2, with unresolved D. The CDR3 totals 12 residues. V lost 5 bases to trimming and J lost 3 bases, with 7 bases between them. Germline assignment: CDR1 SGHTA and CDR2 FQGNSA.

This CDR3 reads CASSQVARDHQPQHF. The CDR3 nucleotides are TGCGCCAGCAGCCAAGTGGCGAGAGACCATCAGCCCCAGCATTTT. The chain joins TRBV4-1 to TRBJ1-5; no definite D call. Per the germline V gene, CDR1 is MGHRA and CDR2 is YSYEKL. This CDR3 region has 15 residues. Deletions cut 1 base from V and 5 bases from J, with 12 bases between.

This clonotype was seen a handful of times. J is TRBJ2-5 and V is TRBV13; no definite D call. The CDR3 is 14 amino acids. Per the germline V gene, CDR1 is PRHDT and CDR2 is FYEKMQ (reference sequence). V was shortened by 3 bases and J by 1 base, with 9 bases between the two germline ends. CDR3 residues: CASSFITAQETQYF. In nucleotides, the CDR3 is TGTGCCAGCAGCTTTATAACCGCCCAAGAGACCCAGTACTTC.

This clonotype came up a few times. The chain joins TRBV12-5 to TRBJ2-3; 9 bases map to TRBD1. Trimming took 1 base from V and 5 from J; bases not matched to a gene: 7. The germline V gene encodes CDR1 LGHNT and CDR2 FRNRAP. This CDR3 is 16 amino acids long. CDR3 coding DNA: TGTGCTAGTGGTTTGGGAGGACAGGGGAGAAGAGATACGCAGTATTTT. As protein: CASGLGGQGRRDTQYF.

This chain links TRBV27 with TRBJ1-4; no firm D call. Germline lookup yields CDR1 MNHEY and CDR2 SMNVEV (reference sequence). This CDR3 is built from 16 residues. Trimming cost V 5 bases and J 0 bases, with 13 bases left between them. DNA of the CDR3: TGTGCCAGCAGTCCGTTCCTGTCTGCAACTAATGAAAAACTGTTTTTT. It codes for CASSPFLSATNEKLFF.

The V call is TRBV28, the J call TRBJ1-2; 8 positions agree with TRBD1. The CDR3 loop spans 17 amino acids. Per germline, CDR1 MDHEN and CDR2 SYDVKM. Trimming removed 2 bases from V and 2 bases from J; junction bases left unmatched: 10. This chain's CDR3 is CASSLSPGQEVNYGYTF. CDR3 DNA: TGTGCCAGCAGTTTAAGTCCGGGACAGGAGGTAAACTATGGCTACACCTTC.

The rearrangement joins TRBV10-3 to TRBJ2-5; tentatively, D is TRBD1 (5 bases). The V and J ends lost 2 bases and 0 bases respectively, with 7 bases between them. In germline, CDR1 is ENHRY, CDR2 SYGVKD. The CDR3 consists of 14 residues. CDR3 amino acids: CAISEKGNQETQYF. The CDR3 DNA is TGTGCCATCAGTGAGAAGGGGAACCAAGAGACCCAGTACTTC.

The chain employs TRBV20-1 and TRBJ2-5; 10 bases map to TRBD2. Germline lookup yields CDR1 DFQATT and CDR2 SNEGSKA (reference sequence). Unmatched junction bases numbered 11, after V lost 3 bases and J lost 4 bases. This CDR3 has 16 amino acids. The chain's CDR3 is CSASRSGRRGGETQYF. CDR3 DNA: TGCAGTGCTAGTCGTAGCGGGAGGCGGGGAGGAGAGACCCAGTACTTC.

This clonotype was found a few times. The chain links TRBV7-2 to TRBJ1-4, with 8 bases lining up with TRBD1. V shed 5 bases, J shed 7 bases, and the junction held 9 bases outside the gene matches. The germline V gene has CDR1 SGHTA and CDR2 FQGNSA. CDR3 length equals 15 residues. CDR3 sequence: CASSLQTGAGEKLFF. In DNA form, the CDR3 reads TGTGCCAGCAGCCTACAGACAGGGGCTGGTGAAAAACTGTTTTTT.

Only one count was recorded for this clonotype. The chain couples TRBV28 to TRBJ2-6; 14 nucleotides agree with TRBD2. The germline CDR1 and CDR2 sequences are MDHEN and SYDVKM. The J segment lost 2 bases and the V segment lost 4 bases, leaving 1 base of the junction unmatched. This CDR3 is 17 amino acids long. In nucleotides, the CDR3 is TGTGCCAGCAGTTCGGGACTAGCGGGAGCTGGGGCCAACGTCCTGACTTTC. Translating it yields CASSSGLAGAGANVLTF. Full variable domain (rest looked up from reference TRBV28 and TRBJ2-6): DVKVTQSSRYLVKRTGEKVFLECVQDMDHENMFWYRQDPGLGLRLIYFSYDVKMKEKGDIPEGYSVSREKKERFSLILESASTNQTSMYLCASSSGLAGAGANVLTFGAGSRLTVL.

This clonotype was picked up a small number of times. The gene calls are TRBV3-1 and TRBJ2-5, with 10 bases fitting TRBD2. V trimming: 2 bases; J trimming: 5 bases; junction bases outside the gene matches: 5. Germline CDR1 reads LGHDT; CDR2 reads YNNKEL (reference sequence). The CDR3 has 15 amino acids. CDR3 sequence: CASSQSGLAMETQYF. The CDR3 coding sequence is TGTGCCAGCAGCCAATCGGGACTAGCGATGGAGACCCAGTACTTC.

This clonotype appeared once. The chain has TRBV6-2 or TRBV6-3 and TRBJ2-1; D unclear. The germline V and J ends were trimmed by 6 bases and 3 bases, with 9 bases remaining between them. There are 13 residues in the CDR3. From germline, CDR1 is MNHEY and CDR2 SVGEGT. CDR3 sequence (DNA): TGTGCCAGCAGCTCGTACCTCTACAATGAGCAGTTCTTC. Residues: CASSSYLYNEQFF.

The rearrangement joins TRBV10-3 to TRBJ2-5; 7 bases map to TRBD1. The CDR3 totals 13 residues. In germline, CDR1 is ENHRY, CDR2 SYGVKD. The V gene end was trimmed by 6 bases and the J gene end by 5 bases; junction bases not matched to a gene: 6. Here the CDR3 DNA reads TGTGCCATCAGCGACAGGGTGTGGGAGACCCAGTACTTC. Its protein is CAISDRVWETQYF.

This rearrangement joins TRBV7-9 to TRBJ2-7; TRBD1 matches 8 bases. CDR1 SEHNR and CDR2 FQNEAQ come from the germline V gene (reference sequence). The J segment lost 4 bases and the V segment lost 3 bases, leaving 5 bases of the junction unmatched. This CDR3 comprises 14 residues. In DNA, the CDR3 is TGTGCCAGCAGCTTCGGAGGGGACAGGTACGAGCAGTACTTC. Its translation: CASSFGGDRYEQYF.

This chain links TRBV20-1 with TRBJ2-1; TRBD1 or TRBD2 may be the D gene (6 bases each). V lost 6 bases and J 8 bases, leaving 17 bases between the germline ends. CDR1 is DFQATT and CDR2 is SNEGSKA in the germline V gene (reference sequence). The CDR3 spans 13 residues. DNA for the CDR3: TGCAGTGCCGTAGTGGGGGGCAAGGATGAGCAGTTCTTC. Residues: CSAVVGGKDEQFF.

The chain links TRBV19 to TRBJ2-1, with a weak D call TRBD2 (6 bases). The CDR3 runs 14 residues. Germline CDR1 LNHDA, CDR2 SQIVND (reference sequence). The ends were cut back, 4 bases at V and 6 bases at J, with 13 bases in the middle. The CDR3 sequence is CASSRWGSGNEQFF. DNA for the CDR3: TGTGCCAGTAGTAGGTGGGGTAGCGGCAATGAGCAGTTCTTC.

As regards this clonotype: A much larger clone differs from this one at a single base, so this may be a read error. The chain uses TRBV27 and TRBJ2-5, with TRBD2 matching over 15 bases. The CDR3 is 19 amino acids. Unmatched junction bases numbered 15, after V lost 6 bases and J lost 4 bases. Looked up from germline, CDR1 is MNHEY and CDR2 is SMNVEV (reference sequence). CDR3 loop: CASSSWGLAGGGRRETQYF. The CDR3 DNA is TGTGCCAGCAGCAGTTGGGGACTAGCGGGAGGAGGGCGCAGAGAGACCCAGTACTTC.

This clonotype was seen just once. The V and J genes are TRBV10-1 and TRBJ2-7; D is perhaps TRBD1 or TRBD2 (5 bases each). V was clipped by 8 bases and J by 7 bases, with 21 bases between them. The CDR3 has 14 residues. Germline V gene sequence: CDR1 WNHNN, CDR2 SYGVQD (reference sequence). This CDR3 is CASGSGATVGEQYF. The CDR3 DNA reads TGCGCCAGCGGCTCCGGGGCCACCGTCGGAGAGCAGTACTTC.

This clonotype was counted a few times. This chain connects TRBV7-2 to TRBJ2-1; TRBD2 matches 10 bases. V trimming: 5 bases; J trimming: 7 bases; junction bases outside the gene matches: 11. This CDR3 comprises 16 residues. Per germline, CDR1 SGHTA and CDR2 FQGNSA. The DNA for the CDR3 is TGTGCCAGCAGCCTGATAGCGGGAGGTCCACAGAATGAGCAGTTCTTC. Translation gives CASSLIAGGPQNEQFF.

The chain couples TRBV10-2 to TRBJ2-1; 8 positions agree with TRBD2. The junction had 6 bases not matched to a gene; V was cut back by 8 bases and J by 6 bases. The CDR3 runs to 13 residues. Germline-derived CDR1 and CDR2 are WSHSY and SAAADI. CDR3 sequence (DNA): TGCGCCAGCTTGCGGGGGGAGGGCAATGAGCAGTTCTTC. Its protein product is CASLRGEGNEQFF.

This clonotype was detected only a few times. This chain joins TRBV20-1 and TRBJ2-7; 14 bases fit TRBD2. V dropped 1 base and J dropped 7; count of bases not matched to a gene: 6. The CDR3 loop spans 15 amino acids. Looked up from germline, CDR1 is DFQATT and CDR2 is SNEGSKA (reference sequence). This chain's CDR3 is CSARATSGRAKEQYF. The CDR3 nucleotides read TGCAGTGCTAGAGCGACTAGCGGGAGGGCCAAAGAGCAGTACTTC.